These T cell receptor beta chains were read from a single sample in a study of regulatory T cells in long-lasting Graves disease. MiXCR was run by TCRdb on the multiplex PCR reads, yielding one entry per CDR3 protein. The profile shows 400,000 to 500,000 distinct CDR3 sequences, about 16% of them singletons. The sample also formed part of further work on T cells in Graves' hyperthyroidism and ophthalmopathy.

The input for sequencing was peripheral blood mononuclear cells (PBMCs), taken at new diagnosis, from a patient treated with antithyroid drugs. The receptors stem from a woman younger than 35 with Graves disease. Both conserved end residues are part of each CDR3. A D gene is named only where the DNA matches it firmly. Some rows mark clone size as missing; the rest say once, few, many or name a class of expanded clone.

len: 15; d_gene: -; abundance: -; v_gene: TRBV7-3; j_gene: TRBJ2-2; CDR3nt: TGTGCCAGCAGCTCAGAGCTGGGGTCGCCCGGGGAGCTGTTTTTT; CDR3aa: CASSSELGSPGELFF
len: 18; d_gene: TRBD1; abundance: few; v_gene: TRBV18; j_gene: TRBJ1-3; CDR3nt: TGTGCCAGCTCACCTTACACCGGACAGGGGCACTCTGGAAACACCATATATTTT; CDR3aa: CASSPYTGQGHSGNTIYF
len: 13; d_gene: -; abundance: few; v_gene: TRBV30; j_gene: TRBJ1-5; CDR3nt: TGTGCCTGGAGTGAGGACACCAATCAGCCCCAGCATTTT; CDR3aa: CAWSEDTNQPQHF
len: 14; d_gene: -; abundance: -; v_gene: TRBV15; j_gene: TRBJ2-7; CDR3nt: TGTGCCACCAGCAGGCCCCCCCGGTACTACGAGCAGTACTTC; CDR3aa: CATSRPPRYYEQYF
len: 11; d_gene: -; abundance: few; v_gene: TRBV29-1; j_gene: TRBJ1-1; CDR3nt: TGCAGCGTTGATCAGAGTGGTGAAGCTTTCTTT; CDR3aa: CSVDQSGEAFF
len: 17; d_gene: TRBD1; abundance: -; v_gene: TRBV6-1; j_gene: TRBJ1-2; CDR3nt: TGTGCCAGCAGCCCTAATAGCGGACAGGGCATTTTTTATGGCTACACCTTC; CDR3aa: CASSPNSGQGIFYGYTF
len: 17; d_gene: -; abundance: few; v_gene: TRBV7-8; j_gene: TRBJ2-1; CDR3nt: TGTGCCAGCAGCTTAAACGCCTGGGGCAGACCCTACAATGAGCAGTTCTTC; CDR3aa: CASSLNAWGRPYNEQFF
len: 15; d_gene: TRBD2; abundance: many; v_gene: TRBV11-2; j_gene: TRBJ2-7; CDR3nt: TGTGCCAGCAGCTTAGTCTCTAGCGGGAATTACGAGCAGTACTTC; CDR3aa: CASSLVSSGNYEQYF
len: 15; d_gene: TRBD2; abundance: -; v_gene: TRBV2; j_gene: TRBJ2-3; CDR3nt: TGTGCCGGCAGTTCGGCTAGCGGGGGGACAGATACGCAGTATTTT; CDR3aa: CAGSSASGGTDTQYF
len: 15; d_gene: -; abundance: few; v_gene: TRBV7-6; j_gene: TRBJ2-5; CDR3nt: TGTGCCAGCAGCTTAGAAGTCATCCCCCAAGAGACCCAGTACTTC; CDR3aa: CASSLEVIPQETQYF
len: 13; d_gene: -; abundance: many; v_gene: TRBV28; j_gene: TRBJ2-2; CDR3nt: TGTGCCAGCAGTTTCACAACAGGCGGGGAGCTGTTTTTT; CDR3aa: CASSFTTGGELFF
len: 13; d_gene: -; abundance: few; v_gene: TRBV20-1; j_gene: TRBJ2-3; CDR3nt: TGCAGTGCTATTTTCGGGAGCGCAGATACGCAGTATTTT; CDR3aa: CSAIFGSADTQYF
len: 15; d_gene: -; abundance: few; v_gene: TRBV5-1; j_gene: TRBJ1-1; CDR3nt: TGCGCCAGCAGCTTGTCTCGTCAAAAGAACACTGAAGCTTTCTTT; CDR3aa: CASSLSRQKNTEAFF
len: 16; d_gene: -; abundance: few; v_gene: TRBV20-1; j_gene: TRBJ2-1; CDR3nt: TGCAGTGCTAGAGACCAAGCGGAGCAAACCTACAATGAGCAGTTCTTC; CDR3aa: CSARDQAEQTYNEQFF
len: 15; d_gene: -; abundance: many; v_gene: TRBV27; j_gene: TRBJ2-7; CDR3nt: TGTGCCAGCAGCCCACTCACAATACCTTCCTACGAGCAGTACTTC; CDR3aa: CASSPLTIPSYEQYF
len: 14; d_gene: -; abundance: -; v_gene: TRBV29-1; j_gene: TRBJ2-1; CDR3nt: TGCAGCGTTGAAAAAGAGGACCACCTATTTGAGCAGTTCTTC; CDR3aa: CSVEKEDHLFEQFF
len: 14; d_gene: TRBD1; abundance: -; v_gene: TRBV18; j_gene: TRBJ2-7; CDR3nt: TGTGCCAGCTCACTTATACAGGGGGCAAATGAGCAGTACTTC; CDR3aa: CASSLIQGANEQYF
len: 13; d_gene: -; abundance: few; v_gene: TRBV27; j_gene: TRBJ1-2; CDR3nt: TGTGCCAGCAGGCTTAAGGAGGGAATTGGCTACACCTTC; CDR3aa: CASRLKEGIGYTF
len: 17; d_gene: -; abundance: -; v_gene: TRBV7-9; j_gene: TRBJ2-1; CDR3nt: TGTGCCAGCAGCTTAAAGGCCCCTTGGGGGTCCTACAATGAGCAGTTCTTC; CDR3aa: CASSLKAPWGSYNEQFF
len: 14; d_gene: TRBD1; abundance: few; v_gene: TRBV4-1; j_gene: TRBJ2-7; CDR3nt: TGCGCCAGCAGCCAACCGGGACAGTTCTACGAGCAGTACTTC; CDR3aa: CASSQPGQFYEQYF
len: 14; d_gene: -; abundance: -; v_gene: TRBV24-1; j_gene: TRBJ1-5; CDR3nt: TGTGCCACCAGTGAAAGGTGGGACAATCAGCCCCAGCATTTT; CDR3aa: CATSERWDNQPQHF
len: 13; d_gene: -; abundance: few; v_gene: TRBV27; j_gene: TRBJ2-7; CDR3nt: TGTGCCAGCAGGGACGTCGACGCCTACGAGCAGTACTTC; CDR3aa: CASRDVDAYEQYF
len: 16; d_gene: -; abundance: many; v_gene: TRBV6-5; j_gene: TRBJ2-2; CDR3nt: TGTGCCAGCAGTTCCCTCAGGCACGCGAACACCGGGGAGCTGTTTTTT; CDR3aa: CASSSLRHANTGELFF
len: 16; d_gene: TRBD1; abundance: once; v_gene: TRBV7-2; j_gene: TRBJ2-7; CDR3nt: TGTGCCAGCAGCTTAGCCGGGACAGGAAGCTCCTACGAGCAGTACTTC; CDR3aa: CASSLAGTGSSYEQYF
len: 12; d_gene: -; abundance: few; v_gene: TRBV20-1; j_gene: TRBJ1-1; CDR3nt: TGCAGTGCTGACATGGGGAACACTGAAGCTTTCTTT; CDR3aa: CSADMGNTEAFF
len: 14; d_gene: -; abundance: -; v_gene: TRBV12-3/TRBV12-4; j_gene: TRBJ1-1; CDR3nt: TGTGCCAGCAGAGTACGGGGGAAGAACACTGAAGCTTTCTTT; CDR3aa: CASRVRGKNTEAFF
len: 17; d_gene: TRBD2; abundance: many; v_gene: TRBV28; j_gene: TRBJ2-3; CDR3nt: TGTGCCAGCCGAGTCCCCCAGCGGGAGGGCCCCACAGATACGCAGTATTTT; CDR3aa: CASRVPQREGPTDTQYF
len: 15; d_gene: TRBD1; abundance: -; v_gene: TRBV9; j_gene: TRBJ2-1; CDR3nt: TGTGCCAGCAGCACTCAGGGGGCATCCTACAATGAGCAGTTCTTC; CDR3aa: CASSTQGASYNEQFF
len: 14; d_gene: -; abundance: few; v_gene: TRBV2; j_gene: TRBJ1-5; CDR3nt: TGTGCCAGCAGTGATCTTACCAGCAATCAGCCCCAGCATTTT; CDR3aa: CASSDLTSNQPQHF
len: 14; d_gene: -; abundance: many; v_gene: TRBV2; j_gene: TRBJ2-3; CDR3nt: TGTGCCAGCAGTGTTGGGGAAAACACAGATACGCAGTATTTT; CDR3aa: CASSVGENTDTQYF
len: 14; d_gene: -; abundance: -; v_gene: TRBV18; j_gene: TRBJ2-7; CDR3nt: TGTGCCAGCTCACCATTACAGGGAGTGGGAGAGCAGTACTTC; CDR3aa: CASSPLQGVGEQYF
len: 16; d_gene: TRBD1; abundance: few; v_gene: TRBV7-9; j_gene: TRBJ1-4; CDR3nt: TGTGCCAGCAAGAGACAGGGTTTAGACGATAATGAAAAACTGTTTTTT; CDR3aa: CASKRQGLDDNEKLFF
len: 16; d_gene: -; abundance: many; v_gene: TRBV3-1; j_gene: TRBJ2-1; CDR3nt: TGTGCCAGCAGCCAAGACGCGAGAGCGTCCTACAATGAGCAGTTCTTC; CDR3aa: CASSQDARASYNEQFF
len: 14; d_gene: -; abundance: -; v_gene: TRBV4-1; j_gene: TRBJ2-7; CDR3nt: TGCGCCAGCAAAATGGGACGGAACTCCTACGAGCAGTACTTC; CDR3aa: CASKMGRNSYEQYF
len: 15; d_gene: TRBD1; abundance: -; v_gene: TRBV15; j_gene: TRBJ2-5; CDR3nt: TGTGCCACCAGCAGAGGGGACAGGGGTCGGGAGACCCAGTACTTC; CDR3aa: CATSRGDRGRETQYF
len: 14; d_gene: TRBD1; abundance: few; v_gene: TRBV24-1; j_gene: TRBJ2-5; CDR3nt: TGTGCCACCCGGGGGACAGGTCTCCAAGAGACCCAGTACTTC; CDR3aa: CATRGTGLQETQYF
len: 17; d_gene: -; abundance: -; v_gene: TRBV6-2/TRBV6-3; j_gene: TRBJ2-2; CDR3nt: TGTGCCAGCACCCCCAGGGAGGGGGCGCGGGTCTCCGTGGAGCTGTTTTTT; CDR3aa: CASTPREGARVSVELFF
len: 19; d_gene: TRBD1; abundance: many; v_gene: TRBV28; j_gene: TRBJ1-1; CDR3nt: TGTGCCAGCAGTTTACCCTCTTGGACAGGAGGCTTTATGAACACTGAAGCTTTCTTT; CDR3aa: CASSLPSWTGGFMNTEAFF
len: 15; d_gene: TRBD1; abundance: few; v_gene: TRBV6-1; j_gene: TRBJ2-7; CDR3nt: TGTGCCAGCAACCCAGGACAGGGACTTACCTACGAGCAGTACTTC; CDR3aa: CASNPGQGLTYEQYF
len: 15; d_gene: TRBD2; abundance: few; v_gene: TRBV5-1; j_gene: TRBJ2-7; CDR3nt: TGCGCCAGCAGCTTGGCACTAGCGGGAGTTGGCGAGCAGTACTTC; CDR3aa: CASSLALAGVGEQYF
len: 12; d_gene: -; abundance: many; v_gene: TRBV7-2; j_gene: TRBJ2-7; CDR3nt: TGTGCCAGCAGCCGGGTCCAGGGGGAGCAGTACTTC; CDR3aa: CASSRVQGEQYF
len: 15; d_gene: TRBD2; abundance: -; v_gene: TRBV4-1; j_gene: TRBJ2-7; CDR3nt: TGCGCCAGCAGCCAAGAAGGGCTAGCGGTCTACGAGCAGTACTTC; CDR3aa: CASSQEGLAVYEQYF
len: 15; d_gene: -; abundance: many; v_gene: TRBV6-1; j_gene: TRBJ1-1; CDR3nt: TGTGCCAGCAGTACCACGCTGACAGGGAACACTGAAGCTTTCTTT; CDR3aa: CASSTTLTGNTEAFF
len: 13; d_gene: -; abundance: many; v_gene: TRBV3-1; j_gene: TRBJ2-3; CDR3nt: TGTGCCAGCAGCCAAGTCATCACAGATACGCAGTATTTT; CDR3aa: CASSQVITDTQYF
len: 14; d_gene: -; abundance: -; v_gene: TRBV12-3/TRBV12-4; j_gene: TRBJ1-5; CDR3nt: TGTGCCAGCAGTTCTTGGGAAGACGGGCAGCCCCAGCATTTT; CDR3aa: CASSSWEDGQPQHF
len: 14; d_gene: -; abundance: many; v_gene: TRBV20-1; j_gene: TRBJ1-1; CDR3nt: TGCAGTGCTAGAGCTCAAGCAGGGTATACTGAAGCTTTCTTT; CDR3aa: CSARAQAGYTEAFF
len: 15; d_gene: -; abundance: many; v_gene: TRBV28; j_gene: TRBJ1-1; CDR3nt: TGTGCCAGCAGTTTATGGGGACGTATGGACACTGAAGCTTTCTTT; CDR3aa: CASSLWGRMDTEAFF
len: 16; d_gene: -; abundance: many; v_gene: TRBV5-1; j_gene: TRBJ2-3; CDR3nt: TGCGCCAGCAGCTTGGGTGGTGCTCCCCTAGCAGATACGCAGTATTTT; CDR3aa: CASSLGGAPLADTQYF
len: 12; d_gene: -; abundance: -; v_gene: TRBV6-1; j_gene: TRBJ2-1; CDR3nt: TGTGCCAGCAGTCGAACAAGGGCAGGATTGATCTTC; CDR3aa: CASSRTRAGLIF
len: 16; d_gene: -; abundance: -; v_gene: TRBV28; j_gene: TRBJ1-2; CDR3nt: TGTGCCAGCAGTTTGACGGTAGGGGGGGCACCCTATGGCTACACCTTC; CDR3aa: CASSLTVGGAPYGYTF
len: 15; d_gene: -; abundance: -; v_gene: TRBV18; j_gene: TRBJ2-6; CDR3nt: TGTGCCAGCTCACCACCACGCTCTGGGGCCAACGTCCTGACTTTC; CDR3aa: CASSPPRSGANVLTF
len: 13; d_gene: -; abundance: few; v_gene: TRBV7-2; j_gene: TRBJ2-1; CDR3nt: TGTGCCAGCAGCGGGATATTAGGTAATGAGCAGTTCTTC; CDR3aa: CASSGILGNEQFF
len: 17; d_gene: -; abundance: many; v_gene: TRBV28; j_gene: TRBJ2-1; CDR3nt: TGTGCCAGCAGTTATGGAGGGGCACCTCTGAAGGCCAATGAGCAGTTCTTC; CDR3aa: CASSYGGAPLKANEQFF
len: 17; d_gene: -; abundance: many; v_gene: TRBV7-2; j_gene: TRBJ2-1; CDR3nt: TGTGCCAGCAGCTTAATTGGCTACCCGTTCGCCTACAATGAGCAGTTCTTC; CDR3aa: CASSLIGYPFAYNEQFF
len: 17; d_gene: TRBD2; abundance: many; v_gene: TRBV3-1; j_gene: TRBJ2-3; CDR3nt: TGTGCCAGCAGCCCCGGAATAGCGGGAGGCCCCGGGAGGACGCAGTATTTT; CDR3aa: CASSPGIAGGPGRTQYF
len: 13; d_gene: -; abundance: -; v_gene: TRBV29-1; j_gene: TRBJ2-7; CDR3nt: TGCTCAGTACACGGAGCGAACTCCTACGAGCAGTACTTC; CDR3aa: CSVHGANSYEQYF
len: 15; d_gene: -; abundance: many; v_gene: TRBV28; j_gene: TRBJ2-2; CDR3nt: TGTGCCAGCACTTCCTCGTTCAGCGGAGGCGGGGAGCTGTTTTTT; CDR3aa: CASTSSFSGGGELFF
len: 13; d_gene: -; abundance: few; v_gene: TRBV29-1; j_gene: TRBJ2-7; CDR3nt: TGCAGCGTTGAAGCAGGAGGGCGGCTCGAGCAGTACTTC; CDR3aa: CSVEAGGRLEQYF
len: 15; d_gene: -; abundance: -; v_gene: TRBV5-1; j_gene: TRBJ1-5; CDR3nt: TGCGCCAGCAGCCTCGGGGGGACTAGCAATCAGCCCCAGCATTTT; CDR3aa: CASSLGGTSNQPQHF